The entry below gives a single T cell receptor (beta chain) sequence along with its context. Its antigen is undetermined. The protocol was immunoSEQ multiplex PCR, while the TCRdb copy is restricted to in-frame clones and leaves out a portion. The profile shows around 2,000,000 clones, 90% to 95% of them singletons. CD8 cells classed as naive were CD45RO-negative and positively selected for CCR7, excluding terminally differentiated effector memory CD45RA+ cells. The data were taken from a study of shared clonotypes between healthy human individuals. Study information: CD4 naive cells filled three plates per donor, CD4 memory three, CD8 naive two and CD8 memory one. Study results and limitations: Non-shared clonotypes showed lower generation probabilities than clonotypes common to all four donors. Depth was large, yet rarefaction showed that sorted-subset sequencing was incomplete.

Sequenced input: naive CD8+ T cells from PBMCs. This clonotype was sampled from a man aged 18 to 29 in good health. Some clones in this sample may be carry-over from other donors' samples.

The CDR3 loop reads CAWSARGTQYF. The CDR3 DNA reads as TGTGCCTGGAGCGCCCGGGGGACCCAGTACTTC. V and J are TRBV30 and TRBJ2-5; D may be TRBD2 (5 bases). The germline V gene has CDR1 GTSNPN and CDR2 SVGIG (reference sequence). The ends were cut back, 3 bases at V and 7 bases at J, with 9 bases in the middle. CDR3 size: 11 residues.